Included here is one T cell receptor (beta chain) sequence, with context. The data were obtained in a study of blood T cell repertoires in COVID-19. Study as a whole: PBMCs, B-cell-depleted T cells, or T cells provided the cDNA or gDNA that made up the material.

Original handling: How many nucleated cells were present was estimated from reference gene primer amplification. Method: immunoSEQ multiplex PCR; TCRdb's copy keeps in-frame clones and lacks some. That table is the source of V, J and clone size, and D and trimming were worked out from the DNA. The repertoire holds about 220,000 clones, with around 84% as singletons. CDR1 is SGHTS, CDR2 YDEGEE, per germline. The V and J ends lost 4 bases and 1 base respectively, with 8 bases between them. This CDR3 region has 13 residues. The chain is built from TRBV5-8 and TRBJ1-1; D gene ambiguous. This TCR was sampled from a human donor in a cohort sampled during active COVID-19. Sequencing used peripheral blood. The CDR3 nucleotides are TGTGCCAGCAGCCCCTTCCGGAACACTGAAGCTTTCTTT. The encoded protein is CASSPFRNTEAFF.